Listed here is a single TCR beta chain. The sample is drawn from a study of blood T cell repertoires in COVID-19. Across the whole study: COVID-19 samples, acute and convalescent, were from the United States, Italy and Spain. From T cells, B-cell-depleted T cells, or PBMCs came the material, which was cDNA or gDNA.

In the original processing: Quantification of nucleated cells was approximated via reference gene primer amplification. Data came from immunoSEQ multiplex PCR; TCRdb stores just in-frame clones and leaves some out. D and trimming come from the DNA, and the V and J calls and clone size come from that table. The sample yields hundreds of thousands of clones, more than 85% seen once. The sample comprised peripheral blood. The clonotype comes from a human donor in a cohort sampled during active COVID-19.

CDR3 sequence: CASQSNYGYTF. DNA of the CDR3: TGTGCCAGTCAGTCTAACTATGGCTACACCTTC. This rearrangement joins TRBV19 to TRBJ1-2; D gene uncertain. The CDR3 sequence is 11 residues long. The germline CDR1 and CDR2 sequences are LNHDA and SQIVND (reference sequence). V was trimmed by 8 bases and J by 0 bases, leaving 4 bases between them.